Following are 29 T cell receptor beta chains from one sample sequenced in a study of identical twins. TCRdb passed the 5' RACE reads through MiXCR, listing each CDR3 protein once. The sample consists of 700,000 or so distinct CDR3 sequences, 21% of them appearing once. The same sample was also studied in work on T cells expressing NK-cell markers.

The sample taken for sequencing was PBMCs. These TCRs come from a woman between 18 and 29 years old in good health.

At least ten counts were recorded for this clonotype. The chain employs TRBV9 and TRBJ2-3; D gene ambiguous. The CDR3 runs 14 residues. Germline V gene sequence: CDR1 SGDLS, CDR2 YYNGEE. Trimming removed 0 bases at V and 1 base at J, with 6 bases between. The CDR3 nucleotides read TGTGCCAGCAGCGTAGACGGACGCACAGATACGCAGTATTTT. Residues: CASSVDGRTDTQYF.

The CDR3 DNA follows: TGTGCCTGGAGCTGGGGGTTAGCGGGAGGGGGAGGCTACAATGAGCAGTTCTTC. As protein: CAWSWGLAGGGGYNEQFF. The chain carries TRBV30 and TRBJ2-1; 11 bases map to TRBD2. With 3 bases clipped from V and 3 bases from J, the junction kept 13 bases outside the gene matches. The CDR3 consists of 18 residues. The germline gives CDR1 GTSNPN, CDR2 SVGIG (reference sequence).

This clonotype was detected a few times. The rearrangement joins TRBV6-5 to TRBJ1-1, with D maybe TRBD1 (5 bases). Trimming took off 5 bases at V and 5 bases at J, with 15 bases between the two ends. CDR1 and CDR2 (germline): MNHEY, SVGAGI. The CDR3 consists of 14 residues. The CDR3 reads CASSHQGRGTEAFF. The CDR3 bases are TGTGCCAGCAGTCACCAGGGACGGGGGACTGAAGCTTTCTTT.

Many counts were recorded for this clonotype. The genes are TRBV12-3 or TRBV12-4 and TRBJ2-1; D not certain. V was pared by 5 bases and J by 4 bases, with 3 bases between. This CDR3 region has 11 residues. The DNA for the CDR3 is TGTGCCAGCAGTCAATACAATGAGCAGTTCTTC. Translated, it gives CASSQYNEQFF.

This clonotype was seen only a few times. The V gene is TRBV25-1, the J gene TRBJ1-1, with D possibly TRBD1 on 5 matching bases. Germline-derived CDR1 and CDR2 are MGHDK and SYGVNS. The length of the CDR3 is 15 residues. V lost 5 bases and J lost 0, with 13 bases in between. The CDR3 protein is CASSFGTSLNTEAFF. The CDR3 bases are TGTGCCAGCAGTTTCGGGACCTCCCTGAACACTGAAGCTTTCTTT.

Only a few counts were recorded for this clonotype. The chain uses TRBV3-1 and TRBJ2-4; D could derive from TRBD1 or TRBD2 (5 bases each). Trimming removed 3 bases from V and 1 base from J, with 10 bases in between. CDR1 and CDR2 from the germline V gene are LGHDT and YNNKEL (reference sequence). CDR3 length: 15 amino acids. The CDR3 reads CASSHGGEAKNIQYF. In nucleotides, the CDR3 is TGTGCCAGCAGCCATGGGGGAGAGGCCAAAAACATTCAGTACTTC.

The chain couples TRBV20-1 to TRBJ2-3, with 10 bases identical to TRBD2. From germline, CDR1 is DFQATT and CDR2 SNEGSKA (reference sequence). The length of the CDR3 is 18 residues. J gave up 0 bases and V 0 bases, and 9 bases lay outside the gene matches. CDR3: CSARDWASGGSSTDTQYF. The CDR3 bases are TGCAGTGCTAGAGATTGGGCTAGCGGGGGTTCTAGCACAGATACGCAGTATTTT.

The chain is built from TRBV27 and TRBJ2-5; D might be TRBD1 or TRBD2, each matching 5 bases. From germline, CDR1 is MNHEY and CDR2 SMNVEV (reference sequence). V lost 7 bases to trimming and J lost 1 base, with 16 bases between them. The CDR3 has 15 residues. The CDR3 bases are TGTGCCAGCAATCCCGGGACCCCGTTCCAAGAGACCCAGTACTTC. It codes for CASNPGTPFQETQYF.

The chain joins TRBV6-4 to TRBJ2-1, with TRBD2 identical over 8 bases. Germline loops: CDR1 MRHNA, CDR2 SNTAGT. V lost 2 bases, J lost 2 bases, and 5 bases stayed unmatched. The CDR3 spans 16 residues. The chain's CDR3 is CASSDEAGAPYNEQFF. The CDR3 DNA sequence: TGTGCCAGCAGTGACGAAGCGGGGGCCCCCTACAATGAGCAGTTCTTC.

This clonotype turned up a few times. The chain is built from TRBV9 and TRBJ2-3, with D possibly matching TRBD2 (5 bases). The CDR3 consists of 14 residues. Germline CDR1 and CDR2: SGDLS and YYNGEE. Deletions cut 0 bases from V and 2 bases from J, with 7 bases between. CDR3 sequence: CASSVEAVTDTQYF. CDR3 nucleotide sequence: TGTGCCAGCAGCGTAGAAGCGGTCACAGATACGCAGTATTTT.

This clonotype was recorded a few times. The chain combines TRBV29-1 with TRBJ2-7; possible D gene TRBD1, 5 bases. V dropped 6 bases and J dropped 4 bases, with 10 bases sitting between them. The CDR3 sequence is 11 residues long. CDR1 is SQVTM, CDR2 ANQGSEA, per germline. This chain's CDR3 is CSVYRQYEQYF. CDR3 bases: TGCAGCGTCTACAGGCAATACGAGCAGTACTTC.

This clonotype turned up a few times. The V call is TRBV12-3 or TRBV12-4, the J call TRBJ2-5; tentative D call: TRBD1 (6 bases). V was pared by 6 bases and J by 5 bases, with 10 bases between. CDR3 length: 12 amino acids. This CDR3 reads CASRQGLETQYF. The CDR3 DNA reads TGTGCCAGCAGACAGGGTCTGGAGACCCAGTACTTC.

V and J are TRBV5-1 and TRBJ1-2, with TRBD1 matching over 7 bases. Trimming cost V 4 bases and J 4 bases; bases outside gene matches: 10. The CDR3 covers 15 residues. From germline, CDR1 is SGHRS and CDR2 YFSETQ. The CDR3 protein is CASSPGGFLTYGYTF. The CDR3, as DNA: TGCGCCAGCAGCCCAGGGGGATTTCTAACCTATGGCTACACCTTC.

This clonotype occurred a few times. The chain has TRBV20-1 and TRBJ2-3; 15 bases are shared with TRBD2. The CDR3 has 20 amino acids. With V trimmed by 0 bases and J by 0 bases, 10 bases remained unmatched. Germline loops: CDR1 DFQATT, CDR2 SNEGSKA (reference sequence). The CDR3: CSARDPHGTSGGLSTDTQYF. The CDR3 bases are TGCAGTGCTAGAGATCCCCATGGGACTAGCGGGGGGCTTAGCACAGATACGCAGTATTTT.

In its sample, this clonotype was seen many times. The chain carries TRBV20-1 and TRBJ1-5; the D gene is possibly TRBD1 (5 bases). The V end lost 1 base, the J end lost 4 bases, and 17 bases lay between the germline ends. Looked up from germline, CDR1 is DFQATT and CDR2 is SNEGSKA (reference sequence). The CDR3 spans 16 residues. The CDR3 sequence: CSARVDSREGNQPQHF. CDR3 DNA: TGCAGTGCTAGAGTAGACAGCAGGGAGGGGAATCAGCCCCAGCATTTT.

This clonotype was observed a few times. The chain joins TRBV29-1 to TRBJ1-5, with D unresolved. Trimming cost V 3 bases and J 2 bases, with 5 bases left between them. This CDR3 region has 12 residues. Germline CDR1 is SQVTM and CDR2 is ANQGSEA. CDR3 residues: CSVDGGNQPQHF. DNA for the CDR3: TGCAGCGTTGACGGGGGCAATCAGCCCCAGCATTTT.

The chain joins TRBV6-2 or TRBV6-3 to TRBJ2-5, with TRBD2 matching 8 bases. The CDR3 is 16 residues long. With V trimmed by 6 bases and J by 6 bases, 15 bases remained unmatched. Germline CDR1 and CDR2: MNHEY and SVGEGT. This CDR3 reads CASRTGITGGLKTQYF. The CDR3 bases are TGTGCCAGCAGGACCGGAATTACGGGGGGGCTAAAGACCCAGTACTTC.

The chain employs TRBV29-1 and TRBJ2-3; 14 bases agree with TRBD2. Germline CDR1 is SQVTM and CDR2 is ANQGSEA. Trimming took 4 bases from V and 0 from J; bases not matched to a gene: 6. The CDR3 has 17 amino acids. CDR3 in DNA: TGCAGCGTTGGTGGGACTAGCGGGGGATCTAGCACAGATACGCAGTATTTT. Translating gives CSVGGTSGGSSTDTQYF.

This clonotype appeared many times. The CDR3 DNA reads as TGTGCCAGCAGTAGGGGGCAGACTAATGAAAAACTGTTTTTT. Translating gives CASSRGQTNEKLFF. The V gene is TRBV6-1, the J gene TRBJ1-4, with TRBD1 matching over 7 bases. The CDR3 sequence is 14 residues long. Germline CDR1 reads MNHNS; CDR2 reads SASEGT. The junction had 2 bases not matched to a gene; V was cut back by 5 bases and J by 2 bases.

The rearrangement joins TRBV5-1 to TRBJ2-1; 10 bases align to TRBD2. In germline, CDR1 is SGHRS, CDR2 YFSETQ. The V and J ends lost 4 bases and 7 bases, in that order; junction bases with no gene match: 17. The CDR3 extends over 18 amino acids. CDR3 sequence: CASSPKPSTSGNMNEQFF. The CDR3 DNA reads as TGCGCCAGCAGCCCAAAACCTTCAACTAGCGGGAATATGAATGAGCAGTTCTTC. The full variable domain, rest sourced from reference TRBV5-1 and TRBJ2-1, is KAGVTQTPRYLIKTRGQQVTLSCSPISGHRSVSWYQQTPGQGLQFLFEYFSETQRNKGNFPGRFSGRQFSNSRSEMNVSTLELGDSALYLCASSPKPSTSGNMNEQFFGPGTRLTVL.

This chain uses TRBV4-2 with TRBJ2-7; 9 bases agree with TRBD2. The germline CDR1 and CDR2 sequences are LGHNA and YNFKEQ. The CDR3 length is 15 residues. V was pared by 4 bases and J by 7 bases, with 11 bases of the junction left unmatched. The CDR3 coding sequence is TGTGCCAGCAGCCCTCTGGCGGGGGGGTTGCGGGAGCAGTACTTC. This encodes CASSPLAGGLREQYF.

The rearrangement joins TRBV20-1 to TRBJ2-3; tentative D call: TRBD1 (6 bases). V lost 6 bases, J lost 3 bases, and 16 bases lay in between. In germline, CDR1 is DFQATT, CDR2 SNEGSKA (reference sequence). This CDR3 is built from 14 residues. The CDR3 region is CSAKRTAVTDTQYF. CDR3 nucleotides: TGCAGTGCCAAGAGGACAGCGGTGACAGATACGCAGTATTTT.

There are a few counts of this clonotype. The chain carries TRBV7-6 and TRBJ2-5; 11 bases agree with TRBD2. CDR1 is SGHVS and CDR2 is FNYEAQ in the germline V gene. The CDR3 runs to 16 residues. V trimming: 0 bases; J trimming: 5 bases; junction bases outside the gene matches: 5. The CDR3 DNA is TGTGCCAGCAGCTTAGCTACTAGCGGGAGAGTGGAGACCCAGTACTTC. Its translation: CASSLATSGRVETQYF.

This clonotype turned up a few times. The V call is TRBV5-6, the J call TRBJ1-1; tentatively, D is TRBD1 (5 bases). The V gene's germline CDR1 is SGHDT and CDR2 YYEEEE. There are 15 residues in the CDR3. Trimming took 4 bases from V and 4 from J, leaving 17 bases between them. The CDR3 here is CASSPQVGRGTEAFF. The CDR3 DNA follows: TGTGCCAGCAGCCCCCAGGTAGGGAGGGGCACTGAAGCTTTCTTT.

This clonotype was seen more than once but under ten times. The chain recombines TRBV5-1 with TRBJ2-1, with TRBD2 matching over 8 bases. Germline V gene lookup returns CDR1 SGHRS and CDR2 YFSETQ. The CDR3 contains 17 residues. V was pared by 3 bases and J by 2 bases, with 10 bases of the junction left unmatched. CDR3 nucleotide sequence: TGCGCCAGCAGCTCCGGATGGTCTAGCGGGCCCTACAATGAGCAGTTCTTC. Translating gives CASSSGWSSGPYNEQFF.

The J gene is TRBJ1-2, the V gene TRBV7-2, with 7 bases identical to TRBD1. This CDR3 is built from 12 residues. V shed 4 bases, J shed 7 bases, and the junction held 3 bases outside the gene matches. Germline lookup yields CDR1 SGHTA and CDR2 FQGNSA. The DNA for the CDR3 is TGTGCCAGCAGCTCCGCAGGGGGTGGCTACACCTTC. Protein: CASSSAGGGYTF.

The chain is built from TRBV15 and TRBJ2-5; D is unclear. The V gene's germline CDR1 is LNHNV and CDR2 YYDKDF (reference sequence). The length of the CDR3 is 14 residues. V was pared by 1 base and J by 1 base, with 7 bases between. Written as DNA, the CDR3 is TGTGCCACCAGCAGAGGCCAGACCCAAGAGACCCAGTACTTC. Translated: CATSRGQTQETQYF.

This chain uses TRBV12-3 or TRBV12-4 with TRBJ1-2; D remains unclear. With 5 bases removed from V and 5 bases from J, the gap between germline ends came to 18 bases. The CDR3 length is 15 residues. DNA for the CDR3: TGTGCCAGCAGTCCCGCCCGTGGAGGGCCTTATGGCTACACCTTC. It specifies CASSPARGGPYGYTF.

The rearrangement links TRBV20-1 to TRBJ1-5; D ambiguous. The ends were cut back, 6 bases at V and 3 bases at J, with 12 bases in the middle. This CDR3 is 13 amino acids long. Germline V gives CDR1 DFQATT, CDR2 SNEGSKA (reference sequence). CDR3 nucleotide sequence: TGCAGTGCAAGCGGGCAGATCAATCAGCCCCAGCATTTT. Amino acids: CSASGQINQPQHF.